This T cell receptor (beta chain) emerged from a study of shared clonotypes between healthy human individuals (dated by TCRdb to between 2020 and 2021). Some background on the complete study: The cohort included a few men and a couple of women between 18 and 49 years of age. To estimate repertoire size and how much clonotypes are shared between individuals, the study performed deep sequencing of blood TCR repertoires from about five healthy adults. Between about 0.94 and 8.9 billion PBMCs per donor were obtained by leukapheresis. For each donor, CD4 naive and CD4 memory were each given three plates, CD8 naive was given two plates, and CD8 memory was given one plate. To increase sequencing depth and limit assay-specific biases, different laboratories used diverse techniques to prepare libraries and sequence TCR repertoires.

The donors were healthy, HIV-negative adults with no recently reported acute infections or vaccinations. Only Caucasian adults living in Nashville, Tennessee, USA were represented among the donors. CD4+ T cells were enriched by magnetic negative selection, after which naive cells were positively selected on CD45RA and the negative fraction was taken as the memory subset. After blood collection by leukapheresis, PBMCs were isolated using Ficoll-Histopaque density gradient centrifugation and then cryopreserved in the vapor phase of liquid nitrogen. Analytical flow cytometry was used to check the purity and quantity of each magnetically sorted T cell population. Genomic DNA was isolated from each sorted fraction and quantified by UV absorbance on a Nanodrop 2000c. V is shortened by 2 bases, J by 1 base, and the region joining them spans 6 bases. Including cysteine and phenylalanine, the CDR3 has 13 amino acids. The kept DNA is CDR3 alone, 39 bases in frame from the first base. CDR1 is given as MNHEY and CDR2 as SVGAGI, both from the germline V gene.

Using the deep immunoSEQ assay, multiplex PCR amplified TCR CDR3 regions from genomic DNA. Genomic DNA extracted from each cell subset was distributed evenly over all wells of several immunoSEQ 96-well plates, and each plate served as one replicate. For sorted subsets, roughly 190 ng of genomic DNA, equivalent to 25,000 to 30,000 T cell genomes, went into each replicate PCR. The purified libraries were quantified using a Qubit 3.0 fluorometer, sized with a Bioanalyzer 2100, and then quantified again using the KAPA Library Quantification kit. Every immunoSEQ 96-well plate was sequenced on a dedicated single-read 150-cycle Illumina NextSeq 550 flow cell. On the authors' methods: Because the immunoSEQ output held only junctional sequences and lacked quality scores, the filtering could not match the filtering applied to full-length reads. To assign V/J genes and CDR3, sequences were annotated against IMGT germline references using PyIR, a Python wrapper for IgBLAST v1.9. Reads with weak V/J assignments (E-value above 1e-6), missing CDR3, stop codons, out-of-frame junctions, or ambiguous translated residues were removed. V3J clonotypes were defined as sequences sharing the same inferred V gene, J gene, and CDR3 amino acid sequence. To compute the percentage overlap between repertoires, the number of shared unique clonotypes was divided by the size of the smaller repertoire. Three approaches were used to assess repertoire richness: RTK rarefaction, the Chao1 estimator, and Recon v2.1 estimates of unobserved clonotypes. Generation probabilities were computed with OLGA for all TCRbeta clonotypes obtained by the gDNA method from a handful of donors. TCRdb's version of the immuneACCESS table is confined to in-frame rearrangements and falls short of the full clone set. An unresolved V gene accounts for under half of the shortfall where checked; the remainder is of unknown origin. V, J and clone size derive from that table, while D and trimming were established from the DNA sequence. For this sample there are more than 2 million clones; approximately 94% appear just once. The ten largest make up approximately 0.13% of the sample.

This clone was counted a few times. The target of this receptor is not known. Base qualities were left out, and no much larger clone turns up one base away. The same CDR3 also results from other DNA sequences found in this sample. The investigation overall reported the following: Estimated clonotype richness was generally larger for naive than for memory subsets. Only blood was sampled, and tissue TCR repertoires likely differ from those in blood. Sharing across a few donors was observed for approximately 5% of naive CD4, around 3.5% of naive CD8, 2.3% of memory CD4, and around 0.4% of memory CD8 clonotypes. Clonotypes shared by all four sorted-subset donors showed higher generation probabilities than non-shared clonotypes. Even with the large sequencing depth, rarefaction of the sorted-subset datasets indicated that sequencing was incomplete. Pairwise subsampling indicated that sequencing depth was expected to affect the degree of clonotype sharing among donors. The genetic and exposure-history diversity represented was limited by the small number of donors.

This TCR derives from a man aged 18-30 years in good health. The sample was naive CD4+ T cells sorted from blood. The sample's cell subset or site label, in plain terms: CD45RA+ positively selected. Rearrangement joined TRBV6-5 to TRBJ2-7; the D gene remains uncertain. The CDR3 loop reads CASSYGQSYEQYF. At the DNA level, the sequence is TGTGCCAGCAGTTACGGGCAGTCCTACGAGCAGTACTTC.